A single sample gave rise to the 26 T cell receptor beta chains below, sequenced in a study of T-cell reconstitution after alpha-beta-depleted transplantation in children. Researchers prepared the TCRbeta library using unique molecular identifiers, the study reports. TCRdb reanalysed the PCR reads using MiXCR and keeps one entry per CDR3 protein. The sample carries 600,000 to 700,000 distinct CDR3 sequences, around 16% recorded once. Source: PBMCs from the stem cell graft donor, taken from the stem cell graft. The receptors were sampled from a human donor who donated a stem cell graft to a child with acute myeloid leukemia.

This clonotype was counted between two and nine times. The chain employs TRBV12-3 or TRBV12-4 and TRBJ2-2; D unclear. With 6 bases removed from V and 0 bases from J, the gap between germline ends came to 11 bases. The CDR3 runs to 15 residues. The DNA of the CDR3 is TGTGCCAGCAGCCCTCCGCTTACGAACACCGGGGAGCTGTTTTTT. Translation gives CASSPPLTNTGELFF.

V gene TRBV20-1 combines with J gene TRBJ1-1; D gene uncertain. The CDR3 runs 13 residues. Deletions cut 1 base from V and 5 bases from J, with 11 bases between. The germline V gene encodes CDR1 DFQATT and CDR2 SNEGSKA (reference sequence). CDR3 sequence reads: CSARVDRKTEAFF. The DNA of the CDR3 is TGCAGTGCTAGAGTAGATAGGAAAACTGAAGCTTTCTTT.

This clonotype came up many times. The chain uses TRBV7-6 and TRBJ2-1, with 10 bases matching TRBD2. J gave up 10 bases and V 1 base, and 10 bases lay outside the gene matches. The CDR3 has 16 amino acids. Germline loops: CDR1 SGHVS, CDR2 FNYEAQ. The CDR3 nucleotides read TGTGCCAGCAGCTTAGAGGCTAGCGGGGGCTATAGGGAGCAGTTCTTC. Its translation: CASSLEASGGYREQFF.

This clonotype was seen ten or more times. The chain carries TRBV5-1 and TRBJ2-3, with D unclear. This CDR3 has 14 amino acids. V gave up 2 bases and J gave up 0 bases, with 7 bases separating them. Germline-derived CDR1 and CDR2 are SGHRS and YFSETQ. The CDR3 sequence is CASSLTTSTDTQYF. DNA for the CDR3: TGCGCCAGCAGCTTAACTACTAGCACAGATACGCAGTATTTT.

The gene calls are TRBV11-2 and TRBJ2-4, with 10 bases identical to TRBD1. J gave up 0 bases and V 0 bases, and 5 bases lay outside the gene matches. This CDR3 spans 18 amino acids. Per germline, CDR1 SGHAT and CDR2 FQNNGV. The CDR3 nucleotides read TGTGCCAGCAGCTTAGATGCCAGGACAGGGGGAGCCAAAAACATTCAGTACTTC. Translating it yields CASSLDARTGGAKNIQYF.

This clonotype was recorded many times. The rearrangement joins TRBV20-1 to TRBJ2-4; no reliable D call. Germline CDR1 is DFQATT and CDR2 is SNEGSKA (reference sequence). The CDR3 is 14 residues long. The germline V and J ends were trimmed by 3 bases and 3 bases, with 12 bases remaining between them. CDR3 protein: CSASPPRGKNIQYF. As DNA, the CDR3 is TGCAGTGCTAGTCCCCCTAGAGGCAAAAACATTCAGTACTTC.

This chain links TRBV10-3 with TRBJ2-1; 8 nucleotides align to TRBD2. Germline values: CDR1 ENHRY, CDR2 SYGVKD. The CDR3 totals 16 residues. V shed 3 bases and J 2 bases; nucleotides not matched to a gene: 6. This chain's CDR3 is CAISDPGGGTYNEQFF. Here the CDR3 DNA reads TGTGCCATCAGTGACCCGGGGGGGGGAACCTACAATGAGCAGTTCTTC.

This chain links TRBV7-2 with TRBJ1-1; 9 bases map to TRBD1. The CDR3 length is 15 residues. V dropped 5 bases and J dropped 8; count of bases not matched to a gene: 12. Germline V gene sequence: CDR1 SGHTA, CDR2 FQGNSA. The CDR3 spells CASSPTGGSAGEAFF. The CDR3, as DNA: TGTGCCAGCAGCCCAACAGGGGGCTCGGCAGGGGAAGCTTTCTTT.

The V call is TRBV6-1, the J call TRBJ2-2; 11 nucleotides agree with TRBD2. Trimming at V came to 11 bases and at J to 6 bases, leaving 8 bases not matched to a gene. The CDR3 consists of 14 residues. Germline V gene lookup returns CDR1 MNHNS and CDR2 SASEGT. The CDR3 sequence: CACSTSGAAGELFF. CDR3 DNA: TGTGCCTGCTCGACTAGCGGGGCCGCCGGGGAGCTGTTTTTT.

This clonotype was seen ten or more times. This rearrangement joins TRBV10-3 to TRBJ1-1; D is ambiguous. The CDR3 runs to 12 residues. The V end lost 8 bases, the J end lost 4 bases, and 11 bases lay between the germline ends. CDR1 is ENHRY, CDR2 SYGVKD, per germline. The CDR3 DNA sequence: TGTGCCATCCGAAGGGAGGTCACTGAAGCTTTCTTT. It yields the protein CAIRREVTEAFF.

This clonotype showed up many times. The chain employs TRBV7-9 and TRBJ1-5; D remains ambiguous. The CDR3 loop spans 13 amino acids. Trimming cost V 1 base and J 7 bases, with 8 bases left between them. The germline V gene has CDR1 SEHNR and CDR2 FQNEAQ (reference sequence). In DNA form, the CDR3 reads TGTGCCAGCAGCTTAGACGTTGGGCAGCCCCAGCATTTT. This codes for CASSLDVGQPQHF.

In the case of this clonotype: A much larger clone lies a single base off, so this may be a read error. The chain joins TRBV12-3 or TRBV12-4 to TRBJ2-3, with TRBD2 matching 8 bases. This CDR3 has 15 residues. V lost 6 bases, J lost 4 bases, and 9 bases stayed unmatched. Written as DNA, the CDR3 is TGTGCCAGCAGGGACATTAGCGGGGCACCAGATACGCAGTATTTT. Translated: CASRDISGAPDTQYF.

This clonotype was detected many times. This chain links TRBV20-1 with TRBJ1-2; tentatively, D is TRBD1 (6 bases). Trimming took off 3 bases at V and 8 bases at J, with 16 bases between the two ends. The germline V gene has CDR1 DFQATT and CDR2 SNEGSKA (reference sequence). This CDR3 has 13 residues. The CDR3, as DNA: TGCAGTGCTAGCCCCCAGGGCCAGGGGGGCTACACCTTC. Protein product: CSASPQGQGGYTF.

The chain joins TRBV24-1 to TRBJ2-1; D call uncertain. Germline V gene sequence: CDR1 KGHDR, CDR2 SFDVKD. The V and J ends lost 0 bases and 6 bases respectively, with 17 bases between them. This CDR3 has 17 amino acids. CDR3 residues: CATSDLPRSGVVNEQFF. CDR3 DNA: TGTGCCACCAGTGATTTGCCACGAAGTGGGGTCGTCAATGAGCAGTTCTTC.

This clonotype has only a few counts. The J gene is TRBJ2-5, the V gene TRBV7-9; unclear D gene. CDR3 length: 14 amino acids. Trimming stripped 2 bases from V and 4 bases from J, with 11 bases between. Germline V gene sequence: CDR1 SEHNR, CDR2 FQNEAQ (reference sequence). CDR3 in amino acids: CASSLRNRGETQYF. The DNA for the CDR3 is TGTGCCAGCAGCTTAAGGAACCGTGGAGAGACCCAGTACTTC.

Notes on this clonotype: The junction and the germline gene differ at one end; a read error may be behind it. CDR3 protein: CASRPLRETHYF. CDR3 nucleotide sequence: TGTGCCAGCAGGCCGCTCCGGGAGACCCATTACTTC. The chain couples TRBV7-9 to TRBJ2-5, with D possibly matching TRBD2 (6 bases). This CDR3 is 12 amino acids long. Germline CDR1 and CDR2: SEHNR and FQNEAQ (reference sequence). Full variable domain (rest looked up from reference TRBV7-9 and TRBJ2-5): DTGVSQNPRHKITKRGQNVTFRCDPISEHNRLYWYRQTLGQGPEFLTYFQNEAQLEKSRLLSDRFSAERPKGSFSTLEIQRTEQGDSAMYLCASRPLRETHYFGPGTRLLVL.

This clonotype was counted a few times. The CDR3 reads CATSIGGNQPQHF. CDR3 bases: TGTGCCACCTCGATAGGTGGGAATCAGCCCCAGCATTTT. The chain couples TRBV7-2 to TRBJ1-5; D gene uncertain. Trimming shortened V by 10 bases and J by 4 bases, and 14 bases separated the two germline ends. The germline CDR1 and CDR2 sequences are SGHTA and FQGNSA. This CDR3 has 13 residues.

The table lists this clonotype with many counts. The chain couples TRBV27 to TRBJ2-5, with D perhaps TRBD1 (5 bases). CDR3 length: 16 residues. The germline gives CDR1 MNHEY, CDR2 SMNVEV (reference sequence). The V end was cut by 2 bases, the J end by 1 base, with 14 bases between. The CDR3 sequence: CASSLDWTKTQETQYF. DNA for the CDR3: TGTGCCAGCAGTTTAGACTGGACAAAAACCCAAGAGACCCAGTACTTC.

This clonotype was seen a few times. J is TRBJ1-2 and V is TRBV4-3, with D possibly being TRBD1 (6 bases). Germline CDR1 and CDR2: LGHNA and YSLEER. The CDR3 covers 16 residues. The germline V and J ends were trimmed by 3 bases and 3 bases, with 17 bases remaining between them. The CDR3 bases are TGCGCCAGCAGCCACGATGGGGGGGCTGAGGACTATGGCTACACCTTC. It translates to CASSHDGGAEDYGYTF.

The chain is built from TRBV28 and TRBJ1-3; no definite D call. The germline gives CDR1 MDHEN, CDR2 SYDVKM. The V end was cut by 5 bases, the J end by 0 bases, with 8 bases between. The CDR3 length is 14 residues. In DNA form, the CDR3 reads TGTGCCAGCAGTATCTGGAGCTCTGGAAACACCATATATTTT. Residues: CASSIWSSGNTIYF.

Ten or more counts support this clonotype. The J gene is TRBJ1-6, the V gene TRBV15, with a tentative D call TRBD1 (5 bases). Trimming shortened V by 1 base and J by 10 bases, and 5 bases separated the two germline ends. The CDR3 consists of 12 residues. Germline loops: CDR1 LNHNV, CDR2 YYDKDF (reference sequence). The CDR3 spells CATSRAGSPLHF. Written as DNA, the CDR3 is TGTGCCACCAGCAGAGCAGGGTCACCCCTCCACTTT.

The chain has TRBV5-1 and TRBJ2-4; the D gene is possibly TRBD2 (5 bases). CDR3 length: 15 amino acids. Germline V CDR1 and CDR2: SGHRS, YFSETQ. V was shortened by 0 bases and J by 4 bases, with 11 bases between the two germline ends. This CDR3 reads CASSLVGMVKNIQYF. The DNA of the CDR3 is TGCGCCAGCAGCTTGGTCGGGATGGTGAAAAACATTCAGTACTTC.

This clonotype has just one count. The chain recombines TRBV20-1 with TRBJ2-2, with 7 nucleotides matching TRBD1. CDR1 and CDR2 from the germline V gene are DFQATT and SNEGSKA (reference sequence). Unmatched junction bases numbered 4, after V lost 3 bases and J lost 0 bases. The CDR3 extends over 15 amino acids. The CDR3 loop is CSASRQGANTGELFF. Written as DNA, the CDR3 is TGCAGTGCTAGTAGGCAGGGGGCGAACACCGGGGAGCTGTTTTTT.

The chain uses TRBV5-1 and TRBJ2-1; TRBD2 matches at 9 bases. Germline V gene sequence: CDR1 SGHRS, CDR2 YFSETQ. The length of the CDR3 is 16 residues. J gave up 0 bases and V 10 bases, and 11 bases lay outside the gene matches. CDR3 residues: CACVAGDPPSYNEQFF. Here the CDR3 DNA reads TGCGCCTGTGTAGCGGGGGACCCCCCCTCCTACAATGAGCAGTTCTTC.

The V call is TRBV20-1, the J call TRBJ1-2; no definite D call. Trimming took off 3 bases at V and 7 bases at J, with 18 bases between the two ends. The CDR3 sequence is 14 residues long. Germline V CDR1 and CDR2: DFQATT, SNEGSKA (reference sequence). As DNA, the CDR3 is TGCAGTGCTAGCCCGCCGGAAGCAGGCTCTGGCTACACCTTC. Amino acids: CSASPPEAGSGYTF.

In its sample, this clonotype was seen a few times. The gene calls are TRBV20-1 and TRBJ1-2; a weak D match, TRBD1 (5 bases). Trimming took off 7 bases at V and 7 bases at J, with 16 bases between the two ends. The germline V gene encodes CDR1 DFQATT and CDR2 SNEGSKA (reference sequence). This CDR3 spans 12 amino acids. CDR3 region: CSGKGPLGGYTF. In nucleotides, the CDR3 is TGCAGTGGGAAGGGGCCCCTGGGTGGCTACACCTTC.